This TCR beta chain was profiled in a study of glioma-infiltrating T cells. Findings and caveats of the study: Only very few CDR3 sequences appeared in both tissue and blood. Above-expected tissue-blood divergence occurred in all gliomas, most in low-grade ones.

The V gene end was trimmed by 0 bases and the J gene end by 9 bases; junction bases not matched to a gene: 13. CDR3 length: 17 residues. Germline CDR1 and CDR2: MNHEY and SVGAGI. Amplification of TCR alpha and beta CDR3 regions from RNA used iRepertoire nested multiplex PCR. One-step reverse transcription and amplification started from roughly 100-400 ng of tissue mRNA or PBMC total RNA. Via MiXCR, TCRdb re-called the multiplex PCR reads, giving one row per CDR3 protein. This table holds approximately 120,000 distinct CDR3 sequences, about 23% found once. As to this clonotype: As yet, its antigen is unknown.

The receptor was derived from a human donor with low-grade glioma or glioblastoma, undergoing nonglioma brain surgery, or in good health (not recorded which). Sample: glioma tissue, nonneoplastic brain tissue, or PBMCs (not recorded which). J is TRBJ2-7 and V is TRBV6-5; 11 nucleotides line up with TRBD2. CDR3 protein: CASSYSSGRAPPQGQYF. The CDR3 DNA is TGTGCCAGCAGTTACTCTAGCGGGAGGGCCCCCCCCCAAGGGCAGTACTTC.